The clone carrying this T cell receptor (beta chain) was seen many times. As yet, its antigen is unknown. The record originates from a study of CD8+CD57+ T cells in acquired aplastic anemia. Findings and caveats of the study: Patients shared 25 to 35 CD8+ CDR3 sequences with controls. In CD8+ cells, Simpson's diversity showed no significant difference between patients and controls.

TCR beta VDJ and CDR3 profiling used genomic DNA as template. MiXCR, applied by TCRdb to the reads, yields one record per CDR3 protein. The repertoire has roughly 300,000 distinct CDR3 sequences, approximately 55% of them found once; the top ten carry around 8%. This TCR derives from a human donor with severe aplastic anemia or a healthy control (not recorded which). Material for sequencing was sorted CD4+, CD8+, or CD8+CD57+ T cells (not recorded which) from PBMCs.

CDR3 sequence (DNA): TGTGCCAGCAGCTTGGGACTAGCGGGGGCCAATGAGCAGTTCTTC. It yields the protein CASSLGLAGANEQFF. The V and J genes are TRBV11-3 and TRBJ2-1; 14 positions agree with TRBD2. The germline V gene encodes CDR1 SGHNT and CDR2 YENEEA. CDR3 length: 15 residues. Trimming took 3 bases from V and 6 from J; bases not matched to a gene: 1.